Below, 13 T cell receptor beta chains from the same sample are listed, as sequenced in a study of control samples from healthy donors and cancer patients. Clones were read by immunoSEQ multiplex PCR, and TCRdb kept only the in-frame ones, dropping some. The sample holds around 110,000 clones; around 89% are singletons and the top ten take 2% to 3%. Sequencing was done on a sample of blood. These receptor sequences come from a woman in her 70s in good health.

The chain is built from TRBV5-8 and TRBJ1-5, with 9 bases matching TRBD1. Germline values: CDR1 SGHTS, CDR2 YDEGEE. This CDR3 comprises 15 residues. The V and J ends lost 0 bases and 6 bases, in that order; junction bases with no gene match: 4. The CDR3 nucleotides read TGTGCCAGCAGCTTGGGAGGGACAGGGAGTCAGCCCCAGCATTTT. It yields the protein CASSLGGTGSQPQHF.

This clone is medium-sized (0.01 to 0.1%) within its sample. The CDR3 region has the DNA TGTGCCAGCAGTTACTCTGTGACATTGGGGACAGGGATTGGCGAGCAGTACTTC. Its translation: CASSYSVTLGTGIGEQYF. The chain uses TRBV6-2 or TRBV6-3 and TRBJ2-7; TRBD1 matches at 9 bases. Germline V gene data show CDR1 as MNHEY and CDR2 as SVGEGT. V dropped 0 bases and J dropped 6; count of bases not matched to a gene: 15. The CDR3 has 18 residues.

The rearrangement uses TRBV7-8 and TRBJ2-7; 11 bases line up with TRBD1. The germline gives CDR1 SGHVS, CDR2 FQNEAQ. J lost 4 bases, V lost 2 bases, and 4 bases had no gene match. CDR3 length equals 15 residues. The CDR3 sequence: CASSLIGTGGYEQYF. CDR3 nucleotide sequence: TGTGCCAGCAGCTTAATCGGGACAGGGGGTTACGAGCAGTACTTC. Full variable domain (remainder filled in from reference TRBV7-8 and TRBJ2-7): GAGVSQSPRYKVAKRGQDVALRCDPISGHVSLFWYQQALGQGPEFLTYFQNEAQLDKSGLPSDRFFAERPEGSVSTLKIQRTQQEDSAVYLCASSLIGTGGYEQYFGPGTRLTVT.

Points on this clone: Other DNA sequences from this sample encode an identical CDR3 as well. This rearrangement joins TRBV9 to TRBJ2-7; D remains unclear. Trimming took off 0 bases at V and 6 bases at J, with 7 bases between the two ends. From germline, CDR1 is SGDLS and CDR2 YYNGEE. The CDR3 runs to 12 residues. CDR3 sequence: CASSVVGGEQYF. DNA for the CDR3: TGTGCCAGCAGCGTAGTCGGTGGCGAGCAGTACTTC.

As for this clone: The junction does not match germline at one end; this may be a read error. The chain carries TRBV6-5 and TRBJ2-3; the D gene is possibly TRBD1 (6 bases). Germline CDR1 and CDR2: MNHEY and SVGAGI. CDR3 length: 15 amino acids. This chain's CDR3 is CASRGWPGSTDTQYF. As DNA, the CDR3 is TGTGCTAGCAGGGGTTGGCCTGGGAGCACAGATACGCAGTATTTT.

This chain uses TRBV6-2 or TRBV6-3 with TRBJ2-7; D gene ambiguous. The CDR3 consists of 12 residues. V lost 0 bases to trimming and J lost 4 bases, with 4 bases between them. CDR1 is MNHEY, CDR2 SVGEGT, per germline. CDR3 sequence reads: CASSYSQYEQYF. The CDR3 DNA sequence: TGTGCCAGCAGTTACTCTCAGTACGAGCAGTACTTC.

This CDR3 is CASSQEGQGAYNEQFF. The CDR3 DNA is TGTGCCAGCAGCCAAGAGGGACAGGGGGCTTACAATGAGCAGTTCTTC. The chain links TRBV4-2 to TRBJ2-1, with 12 bases lining up with TRBD1. Per the germline V gene, CDR1 is LGHNA and CDR2 is YNFKEQ. V trimming: 0 bases; J trimming: 4 bases; junction bases outside the gene matches: 1. CDR3 length: 16 amino acids.

The chain has TRBV19 and TRBJ1-4, with D unclear. The CDR3 contains 14 residues. Trimming removed 7 bases at V and 7 bases at J, with 16 bases between. Germline V gives CDR1 LNHDA, CDR2 SQIVND (reference sequence). CDR3 sequence reads: CASTPRGRVEKLFF. The DNA of the CDR3 is TGTGCCAGTACCCCTCGGGGAAGAGTTGAAAAACTGTTTTTT.

This sequence joins TRBV19 and TRBJ1-1; D may be TRBD1 (5 bases). From germline, CDR1 is LNHDA and CDR2 SQIVND (reference sequence). Between the trimmed V and J ends, which lost 8 bases and 4 bases, there was a span of 23 bases. CDR3 length: 16 amino acids. The chain's CDR3 is CASAPGLSLGFTEAFF. In DNA form, the CDR3 reads TGTGCCAGTGCCCCGGGACTGTCCTTGGGGTTCACTGAAGCTTTCTTT. Drawing the rest from reference TRBV19 and TRBJ1-1, the complete variable domain is DGGITQSPKYLFRKEGQNVTLSCEQNLNHDAMYWYRQDPGQGLRLIYYSQIVNDFQKGDIAEGYSVSREKKESFPLTVTSAQKNPTAFYLCASAPGLSLGFTEAFFGQGTRLTVV.

The chain is built from TRBV2 and TRBJ2-1; possibly TRBD2 for D (7 bases). V lost 1 base and J 4 bases, leaving 17 bases between the germline ends. Germline assignment: CDR1 SNHLY and CDR2 FYNNEI. The CDR3 is 17 amino acids. CDR3 DNA: TGTGCCAGCAGTGAAGGGGATCGGGGGGCCCCTTACAATGAGCAGTTCTTC. It yields the protein CASSEGDRGAPYNEQFF.

This chain joins TRBV18 and TRBJ2-7; either TRBD1 or TRBD2 may supply D (5 bases each). The V and J ends lost 3 bases and 3 bases respectively, with 12 bases between them. This CDR3 comprises 14 residues. Germline V gene data show CDR1 as KGHSH and CDR2 as LQKENI. The CDR3 region is CASSPPGTVYEQYF. For the CDR3, the DNA is TGTGCCAGCTCACCTCCCGGGACGGTCTACGAGCAGTACTTC.

This chain joins TRBV5-1 and TRBJ2-3; a weak D match, TRBD2 (6 bases). CDR1 is SGHRS, CDR2 YFSETQ, per germline. The CDR3 contains 14 residues. Trimming removed 4 bases at V and 2 bases at J, with 11 bases between. CDR3 in DNA: TGCGCCAGCAGCCCCGGACTAAACACAGATACGCAGTATTTT. Translation: CASSPGLNTDTQYF. The variable domain in full, completed from reference TRBV5-1 and TRBJ2-3, reads KAGVTQTPRYLIKTRGQQVTLSCSPISGHRSVSWYQQTPGQGLQFLFEYFSETQRNKGNFPGRFSGRQFSNSRSEMNVSTLELGDSALYLCASSPGLNTDTQYFGPGTRLTVL.

The chain uses TRBV18 and TRBJ2-3; 8 bases map to TRBD2. The CDR3 spans 17 residues. V lost 4 bases to trimming and J lost 1 base; unmatched junction nucleotides: 10. The germline V gene has CDR1 KGHSH and CDR2 LQKENI. The CDR3 DNA reads TGTGCCAGCTCACTGGGTACTAGCGGCGCAGGCACAGATACGCAGTATTTT. Translating it yields CASSLGTSGAGTDTQYF.